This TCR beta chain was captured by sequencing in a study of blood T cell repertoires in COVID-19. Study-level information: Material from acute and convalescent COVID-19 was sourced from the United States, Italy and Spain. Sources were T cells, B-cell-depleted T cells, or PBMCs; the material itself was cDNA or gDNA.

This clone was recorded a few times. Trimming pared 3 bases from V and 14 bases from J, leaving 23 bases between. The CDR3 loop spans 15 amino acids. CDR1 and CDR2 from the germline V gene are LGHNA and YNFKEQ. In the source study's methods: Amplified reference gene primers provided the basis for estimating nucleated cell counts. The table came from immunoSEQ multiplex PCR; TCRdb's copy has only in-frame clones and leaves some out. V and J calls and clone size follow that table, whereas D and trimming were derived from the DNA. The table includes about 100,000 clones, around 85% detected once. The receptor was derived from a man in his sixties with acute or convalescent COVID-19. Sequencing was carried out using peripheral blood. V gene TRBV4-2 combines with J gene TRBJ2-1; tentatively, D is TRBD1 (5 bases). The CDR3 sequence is CASSHQLRPMVGEFF. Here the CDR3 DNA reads TGTGCCAGCAGCCATCAACTTCGCCCTATGGTAGGGGAGTTCTTC.